The source of this TCR beta chain is a study of blood T cell repertoires in COVID-19. Background on the study: The United States, Italy and Spain were the sources of the acute and convalescent COVID-19 samples. Sources were T cells, B-cell-depleted T cells, or PBMCs; the material itself was cDNA or gDNA.

This clone was counted between two and nine times. Study processing details: How many nucleated cells were present was estimated from reference gene primer amplification. Only in-frame clones appear in the TCRdb table, and some are missing; sequencing was by immunoSEQ multiplex PCR. The D gene and trimming were derived from the DNA, and the V and J assignments and clone size from that table. The table shows under 200,000 clones, with 84% occurring only once. The sample comprised peripheral blood. This TCR came from a man between 18 and 29 years old with active or convalescent COVID-19.

This chain's CDR3 is CASSIERASTGELFF. Written as DNA, the CDR3 is TGTGCCAGCAGCATCGAGCGGGCCTCCACCGGGGAGCTGTTTTTT. V is TRBV7-3 and J is TRBJ2-2, with TRBD2 as a possible D gene (6 bases). Germline V lookup: CDR1 SGHTA, CDR2 FQGTGA. CDR3 length: 15 amino acids. Trimming pared 5 bases from V and 4 bases from J, leaving 14 bases between.